These 9 T cell receptor beta chains were all obtained from the same sample, sequenced in a study of T cells in Graves' hyperthyroidism and ophthalmopathy (dated by TCRdb to the late 2010s). Library construction relied on multiplex PCR. TCRdb lists the instrument as Illumina HiSeq 2000. TCR beta CDR3 regions were amplified from RNA transcripts. For the first round of RT-PCR on the TCR CDR3, the HTBI primer set was used together with the Qiagen OneStep RT-PCR kit. TCRdb redid the processing of the public reads, applying fastp at Q25 and MiXCR, and retained in-frame beta chains. When rows share a CDR3 protein, they turn into one entry using the most common DNA and genes. This sample is represented by 450,000 to 700,000 distinct CDR3 sequences; 35% to 55% of them were singletons. More than 7.5% of the sample belongs to the ten largest clones. The sequenced sample consisted of peripheral blood or thyroid tissue (not recorded which). The receptors derive from a woman between 18 and 29 years old with Graves' hyperthyroidism.

The rearrangement uses TRBV7-2 and TRBJ2-5; D ambiguous. Trimming removed 5 bases at V and 7 bases at J, with 11 bases between. From germline, CDR1 is SGHTA and CDR2 FQGNSA. The length of the CDR3 is 12 residues. The CDR3 DNA is TGTGCCAGCAGCCACGATTTGAGGACCCAGTACTTC. This sequence encodes CASSHDLRTQYF.

About this clonotype itself: A much larger clone differs by one base, so this may be a read error. This chain connects TRBV5-1 to TRBJ2-7; D is possibly TRBD2 (6 bases). Germline V gene lookup returns CDR1 SGHRS and CDR2 YFSETQ. The V end was cut by 0 bases, the J end by 5 bases, with 6 bases between. This CDR3 is built from 12 residues. DNA for the CDR3: TGCGCCAGCAGCTTGGGGACTAACGAGCAGTACTTC. Its translation is CASSLGTNEQYF.

This clonotype was seen repeatedly, ten times or more. This sequence joins TRBV6-1 and TRBJ2-7; tentative D call: TRBD2 (6 bases). Between the trimmed V and J ends, which lost 2 bases and 2 bases, there was a span of 10 bases. Germline V gene data show CDR1 as MNHNS and CDR2 as SASEGT. The CDR3 runs 14 residues. The CDR3 bases are TGTGCCAGCAGTGAACAGGGACTCACCTACGAGCAGTACTTC. Residues: CASSEQGLTYEQYF.

The chain uses TRBV5-1 and TRBJ1-4; 9 bases are a match to TRBD1. The CDR3 is 14 residues long. Looked up from germline, CDR1 is SGHRS and CDR2 is YFSETQ. With 4 bases clipped from V and 8 bases from J, the junction kept 6 bases outside the gene matches. CDR3 sequence: CASSHRGQEEKLFF. CDR3 coding DNA: TGCGCCAGCAGCCACAGGGGGCAGGAGGAAAAACTGTTTTTT.

Only a few counts were recorded for this clonotype. The chain couples TRBV2 to TRBJ2-1; 9 positions match TRBD2. CDR1 is SNHLY, CDR2 FYNNEI, per germline. CDR3 size: 15 residues. J was trimmed by 10 bases and V by 4 bases; bases with no gene match: 11. The chain's CDR3 is CASSVASGTLGEQFF. CDR3 nucleotide sequence: TGTGCCAGCAGTGTGGCTAGCGGGACCCTAGGGGAGCAGTTCTTC.

This clonotype was picked up one time. A much larger clonotype is one base distant, so this may be a read error. The V call is TRBV6-6, the J call TRBJ1-2; TRBD1 aligns across 7 bases. The CDR3 totals 17 residues. CDR1 is MNHNY and CDR2 is SVGAGI in the germline V gene (reference sequence). CDR3 DNA: TGTGCCAACAGTTACGGGCCGGCACAGGGGTCTAGATATGGCTACACCTTC. Its translation: CANSYGPAQGSRYGYTF.

As concerns this clonotype: A much bigger clone sits one base away, suggesting this may be a read error. The genes are TRBV20-1 and TRBJ2-7; D is possibly TRBD1 (5 bases). The CDR3 runs to 13 residues. CDR1 DFQATT and CDR2 SNEGSKA come from the germline V gene (reference sequence). CDR3 DNA: TGCAGACCTTGGGTGGGCGAAGGGGACGAGCAGTACTTC. Its translation: CRPWVGEGDEQYF.

The chain uses TRBV7-2 and TRBJ1-5, with 7 bases identical to TRBD1. The CDR3 length is 14 residues. CDR1 SGHTA and CDR2 FQGNSA come from the germline V gene. V lost 5 bases and J lost 14; bases outside the gene matches: 15. CDR3 loop: CASSPYRGWGYEHF. CDR3 sequence (DNA): TGTGCCAGCAGCCCGTACAGGGGCTGGGGCTACGAGCATTTT.

This clonotype was detected a few times. A single base separates this from a much larger clone, so it may be a read error. V and J are TRBV2 and TRBJ1-2, with D unresolved. Looked up from germline, CDR1 is SNHLY and CDR2 is FYNNEI. The CDR3 loop spans 14 amino acids. CDR3 sequence: CTSTTDIANYGYTF. As DNA, the CDR3 is TGTACCAGCACCACCGACATAGCTAACTATGGCTACACCTTC.